The 26 T cell receptor beta chains below were found in one sample sequenced in a study of molecular identifiers for immune sequencing clone quantification. TCRdb re-called the PCR reads through MiXCR, storing one row per CDR3 protein. The sample lists about 640,000 distinct CDR3 sequences, less than 20% occurring once. Sequencing input: naive CD8+ T cells from blood, with Jurkat cell RNA spiked in. Subset of the sample: FACS-sorted CD8+CD4-CCR7+CD45RA+ naive T cells. All receptors come from a human donor in good health. Some libraries in this study had Jurkat cell RNA spiked in.

With respect to this clonotype: Germline and junction disagree at one end, which may indicate a read error. The V gene is TRBV7-8, the J gene TRBJ1-1; perhaps TRBD1 as D (6 bases). The CDR3 has 14 residues. Looked up from germline, CDR1 is SGHVS and CDR2 is FQNEAQ. The CDR3 here is CAGSHMRGKPKAFF. The DNA of the CDR3 is TGTGCCGGCAGCCACATGAGGGGGAAGCCTAAAGCTTTCTTT.

There are many counts of this clonotype. V usage is TRBV27 and J usage is TRBJ2-7, with D perhaps being TRBD1 or TRBD2 (5 bases each). Germline V lookup: CDR1 MNHEY, CDR2 SMNVEV (reference sequence). Trimming shortened V by 5 bases and J by 3 bases, and 17 bases separated the two germline ends. This CDR3 is 15 amino acids long. In DNA form, the CDR3 reads TGTGCCAGCAGTACCCGGGACCCGGTGGTCTACGAGCAGTACTTC. It encodes CASSTRDPVVYEQYF.

This clonotype was found a few times. The chain is built from TRBV5-4 and TRBJ2-7; TRBD2 matches 8 bases. This CDR3 has 17 residues. V gave up 4 bases and J gave up 4 bases; unmatched junction bases: 16. Germline assignment: CDR1 SGHNT and CDR2 YYREEE (reference sequence). The CDR3 bases are TGTGCCAGCAGCCAGACGGCGCCGTCGGGGGGGCCGTACGAGCAGTACTTC. Its protein product is CASSQTAPSGGPYEQYF.

This clonotype occurred many times. The gene calls are TRBV6-2 or TRBV6-3 and TRBJ2-5; D remains unclear. The CDR3 length is 14 residues. V dropped 7 bases and J dropped 2 bases, with 14 bases sitting between them. The germline CDR1 and CDR2 sequences are MNHEY and SVGEGT. The CDR3 sequence: CASTSGDPQETQYF. The CDR3 bases are TGTGCCAGCACCTCCGGAGATCCGCAAGAGACCCAGTACTTC.

This clonotype appeared many times. The chain links TRBV4-3 to TRBJ2-1; D possibly uses TRBD1 or TRBD2 (5 bases each). CDR3 length equals 14 residues. The germline V gene has CDR1 LGHNA and CDR2 YSLEER. The V and J ends lost 2 bases and 5 bases respectively, with 10 bases between them. Here the CDR3 reads CASSQYRGDNEQFF. The CDR3 nucleotides are TGCGCCAGCAGCCAATACCGGGGCGACAATGAGCAGTTCTTC.

This clonotype was counted a few times. The chain recombines TRBV4-3 with TRBJ2-7; tentative D call: TRBD1 (6 bases). CDR1 is LGHNA, CDR2 YSLEER, per germline. Trimming removed 0 bases from V and 3 bases from J, with 18 bases in between. This CDR3 is 17 amino acids long. The CDR3 protein is CASSQEVRGQAYYEQYF. CDR3 nucleotides: TGCGCCAGCAGCCAAGAAGTCAGGGGACAAGCATACTACGAGCAGTACTTC.

This clonotype has a handful of counts. J is TRBJ1-1 and V is TRBV20-1; a weak D match, TRBD1 (5 bases). V shed 0 bases and J shed 0 bases, with 17 bases lying between them. The CDR3 runs 17 residues. Germline V gene lookup returns CDR1 DFQATT and CDR2 SNEGSKA (reference sequence). CDR3 nucleotide sequence: TGCAGTGCTAGAGATAATTACCGGGGACGGGTGAACACTGAAGCTTTCTTT. Amino acids: CSARDNYRGRVNTEAFF.

This chain joins TRBV7-6 and TRBJ1-2; D not certain. The CDR3 runs 13 residues. Looked up from germline, CDR1 is SGHVS and CDR2 is FNYEAQ. V lost 3 bases and J lost 8, with 13 bases in between. Here the CDR3 reads CASSFNGVSGYTF. In DNA, the CDR3 is TGTGCCAGCAGCTTCAACGGGGTCAGCGGCTACACCTTC.

This clonotype was counted ten times or more. The genes are TRBV7-2 and TRBJ2-7; 7 bases are a match to TRBD2. Germline values: CDR1 SGHTA, CDR2 FQGNSA. After removal of 5 bases from V and 3 bases from J, the junction contained 13 bases not matched to a gene. The CDR3 length is 16 residues. CDR3 in DNA: TGTGCCAGCAGCGGGGGACTGGTGGGAGGGTACTACGAGCAGTACTTC. Amino acids: CASSGGLVGGYYEQYF.

This clonotype occurred many times. V is TRBV4-1 and J is TRBJ2-7, with D perhaps assigned TRBD1 or TRBD2 (5 bases each). The CDR3 sequence is 16 residues long. The germline CDR1 and CDR2 sequences are MGHRA and YSYEKL. V was clipped by 0 bases and J by 0 bases, with 12 bases between them. The CDR3 DNA follows: TGCGCCAGCAGCCAAGACCGGGACGGGCGCTCCTACGAGCAGTACTTC. It is translated as CASSQDRDGRSYEQYF.

This clonotype appeared once. With a much larger clone just one base away, this may be a read error. V and J are TRBV19 and TRBJ2-1; tentatively, D is TRBD1 or TRBD2 (5 bases each). CDR3 length equals 16 residues. The germline CDR1 and CDR2 sequences are LNHDA and SQIVND (reference sequence). As DNA, the CDR3 is TGTGCCAGTAGTTTACATCCGGGACCCGCGACCGGAGAGCAGCTCTTC. Translation: CASSLHPGPATGEQLF.

With respect to this clonotype: A read error may be the cause here, since a much bigger clone is one base away. This chain joins TRBV19 and TRBJ1-6; D is unclear. The CDR3 contains 15 residues. Germline CDR1 and CDR2: LNHDA and SQIVND (reference sequence). Here the CDR3 reads CASGIIGVRNSPLHF. CDR3 DNA sequence: TGTGCCAGTGGTATAATCGGGGTACGGAATTCACCCCTCCACTTT.

This clonotype turned up a few times. The chain is built from TRBV6-5 and TRBJ2-1; the D gene is possibly TRBD2 (6 bases). The CDR3 consists of 14 residues. CDR1 MNHEY and CDR2 SVGAGI come from the germline V gene. V lost 0 bases and J lost 7, with 10 bases in between. The CDR3 DNA reads TGTGCCAGCAGTTACTCAGGTAGCGGTAATGAGCAGTTCTTC. Its protein product is CASSYSGSGNEQFF.

There are many counts of this clonotype. This chain connects TRBV19 to TRBJ2-1; TRBD2 matches at 12 bases. The CDR3 has 16 amino acids. Trimming took 2 bases from V and 2 from J; bases not matched to a gene: 1. The germline V gene encodes CDR1 LNHDA and CDR2 SQIVND (reference sequence). The CDR3 reads CASSISSGGAYNEQFF. The CDR3 DNA is TGTGCCAGTAGTATATCTAGCGGGGGGGCCTACAATGAGCAGTTCTTC. Supplemented by reference TRBV19 and TRBJ2-1, the full variable domain reads DGGITQSPKYLFRKEGQNVTLSCEQNLNHDAMYWYRQDPGQGLRLIYYSQIVNDFQKGDIAEGYSVSREKKESFPLTVTSAQKNPTAFYLCASSISSGGAYNEQFFGPGTRLTVL.

This clonotype was picked up many times. The V gene is TRBV9, the J gene TRBJ1-1; 7 nucleotides agree with TRBD1. The V and J ends lost 3 bases and 5 bases, in that order; junction bases with no gene match: 13. CDR1 SGDLS and CDR2 YYNGEE come from the germline V gene. The CDR3 is 16 residues long. This CDR3 reads CASSAVVTGTTTEAFF. In DNA form, the CDR3 reads TGTGCCAGCAGCGCCGTCGTGACAGGGACGACAACTGAAGCTTTCTTT.

This clonotype was observed many times. The chain links TRBV24-1 to TRBJ2-7; D perhaps matches TRBD1 (7 bases). This CDR3 has 12 residues. Germline V lookup: CDR1 KGHDR, CDR2 SFDVKD. The ends were cut back, 8 bases at V and 5 bases at J, with 12 bases in the middle. The CDR3 loop is CATTFRGDEQYF. DNA of the CDR3: TGTGCCACCACCTTCAGGGGGGACGAGCAGTACTTC.

The gene calls are TRBV28 and TRBJ2-5; possible D gene TRBD2, 6 bases. Germline CDR1 is MDHEN and CDR2 is SYDVKM. Deletions cut 4 bases from V and 5 bases from J, with 17 bases between. The CDR3 is 15 residues long. CDR3 nucleotides: TGTGCCAGCAGTTCATCGGAGGGGACGGGGGAGACCCAGTACTTC. It yields the protein CASSSSEGTGETQYF.

This clonotype was recorded at least ten times. DNA for the CDR3: TGTGCCACAGACAGACAGGGGCTGAAAGAGACCCAGTACTTC. Protein sequence: CATDRQGLKETQYF. The chain uses TRBV7-9 and TRBJ2-5, with 8 bases identical to TRBD1. The CDR3 covers 14 residues. V trimming: 10 bases; J trimming: 3 bases; junction bases outside the gene matches: 10. The V gene's germline CDR1 is SEHNR and CDR2 FQNEAQ (reference sequence).

The table lists this clonotype with many counts. The gene calls are TRBV9 and TRBJ1-2, with D perhaps matching TRBD1 (6 bases). CDR1 and CDR2 (germline): SGDLS, YYNGEE. The CDR3 loop spans 17 amino acids. V was shortened by 0 bases and J by 6 bases, with 21 bases between the two germline ends. CDR3 sequence: CASSVGRTAQPVNGYTF. The DNA for the CDR3 is TGTGCCAGCAGCGTAGGTAGGACAGCGCAACCCGTCAATGGCTACACCTTC. Variable domain in full (rest from reference TRBV9 and TRBJ1-2): DSGVTQTPKHLITATGQRVTLRCSPRSGDLSVYWYQQSLDQGLQFLIQYYNGEERAKGNILERFSAQQFPDLHSELNLSSLELGDSALYFCASSVGRTAQPVNGYTFGSGTRLTVV.

The table lists this clonotype with many counts. The genes are TRBV7-2 and TRBJ2-7; D is possibly TRBD2 (6 bases). The CDR3 consists of 14 residues. V was cut by 0 bases and J by 7 bases, with 13 bases left in between. Per the germline V gene, CDR1 is SGHTA and CDR2 is FQGNSA. The CDR3 spells CASSLAHAGREQYF. CDR3 sequence (DNA): TGTGCCAGCAGCTTAGCCCACGCGGGGAGGGAGCAGTACTTC.

This clonotype was recorded at least ten times. The chain couples TRBV6-5 to TRBJ2-4, with TRBD2 as a possible D gene (6 bases). Germline CDR1 is MNHEY and CDR2 is SVGAGI. Trimming took 0 bases from V and 8 from J, leaving 8 bases between them. The CDR3 covers 13 residues. CDR3 in amino acids: CASSYSEGYIQYF. The DNA for the CDR3 is TGTGCCAGCAGTTACTCGGAGGGTTACATTCAGTACTTC.

The rearrangement uses TRBV27 and TRBJ2-7; 11 bases align to TRBD2. The V segment lost 6 bases and the J segment 0 bases; nucleotides outside the gene matches: 10. The CDR3 has 17 residues. The V gene's germline CDR1 is MNHEY and CDR2 SMNVEV (reference sequence). CDR3 residues: CASSPTSGTPNSYEQYF. CDR3 DNA: TGTGCCAGCAGCCCGACTAGCGGGACTCCTAACTCCTACGAGCAGTACTTC.

The table lists this clonotype with many counts. This chain links TRBV5-5 with TRBJ1-1, with D possibly being TRBD1 (6 bases). Trimming shortened V by 4 bases and J by 7 bases, and 8 bases separated the two germline ends. Per the germline V gene, CDR1 is SGHKS and CDR2 is YYEKEE (reference sequence). CDR3 length: 11 amino acids. CDR3 region: CASSRQVEAFF. DNA for the CDR3: TGTGCCAGCAGCCGACAGGTTGAAGCTTTCTTT.

This clonotype was detected many times. The rearrangement joins TRBV7-2 to TRBJ2-3; no definite D call. Per the germline V gene, CDR1 is SGHTA and CDR2 is FQGNSA. The CDR3 runs 14 residues. Deletions cut 4 bases from V and 6 bases from J, with 14 bases between. CDR3 sequence reads: CASSSLGNGDTQYF. CDR3 in DNA: TGTGCCAGCAGCTCCCTTGGGAACGGGGATACGCAGTATTTT.

The CDR3 nucleotides are TGTGCCAGTAGCCCCGGGTCCCAGGCTTTCTTT. Its protein product is CASSPGSQAFF. This chain joins TRBV19 and TRBJ1-1; D is undetermined. V lost 6 bases and J 11 bases, leaving 13 bases between the germline ends. This CDR3 is built from 11 residues. Germline V gene sequence: CDR1 LNHDA, CDR2 SQIVND (reference sequence). The full variable domain, with the rest looked up from reference TRBV19 and TRBJ1-1, is DGGITQSPKYLFRKEGQNVTLSCEQNLNHDAMYWYRQDPGQGLRLIYYSQIVNDFQKGDIAEGYSVSREKKESFPLTVTSAQKNPTAFYLCASSPGSQAFFGQGTRLTVV.

This clonotype turned up a few times. The chain employs TRBV14 and TRBJ2-5, with 8 bases fitting TRBD1. Germline CDR1 is SGHDN and CDR2 is FVKESK. The CDR3 has 16 amino acids. Trimming cost V 6 bases and J 3 bases; bases outside gene matches: 12. DNA of the CDR3: TGTGCCAGCAGAGGCGGGACAGGACCTCTTGAAGAGACCCAGTACTTC. Its protein is CASRGGTGPLEETQYF.